Listed here are 30 T cell receptor beta chains from one sample, sequenced in a study of patients and donors after allogeneic stem cell transplantation. Each CDR3 protein is one row after TCRdb ran MiXCR on the RT-PCR reads. Of about a million distinct CDR3 sequences in the sample, over 15% were seen once. Sequences were obtained from blood, either unsorted or a sorted T cell fraction (not recorded which). All receptors come from a human donor who was either an allogeneic HSCT recipient or a stem cell or donor lymphocyte infusion donor (not recorded which). It is not recorded whose cells these are; they may come from a transplant donor.

The sample holds a few counts of this clonotype. This chain uses TRBV5-6 with TRBJ2-2, with 9 bases matching TRBD2. The CDR3 loop spans 13 amino acids. Trimming at V came to 1 base and at J to 15 bases, leaving 7 bases not matched to a gene. Germline V gene lookup returns CDR1 SGHDT and CDR2 YYEEEE. This CDR3 is CASSLRASGTVFF. The CDR3 DNA reads TGTGCCAGCAGCTTGCGGGCTAGCGGGACGGTGTTTTTT.

This clonotype was picked up many times. V gene TRBV10-3 combines with J gene TRBJ1-1; unclear D gene. Per the germline V gene, CDR1 is ENHRY and CDR2 is SYGVKD. This CDR3 contains 14 residues. Trimming pared 3 bases from V and 2 bases from J, leaving 10 bases between. This CDR3 is CAISDQESNTEAFF. The CDR3 DNA reads as TGTGCCATCAGTGACCAGGAATCAAACACTGAAGCTTTCTTT.

This clonotype was observed a handful of times. The rearrangement links TRBV7-3 to TRBJ1-5, with TRBD1 as a possible D gene (5 bases). Deletions cut 2 bases from V and 8 bases from J, with 10 bases between. The CDR3 contains 13 residues. Germline CDR1 and CDR2: SGHTA and FQGTGA. The CDR3 DNA is TGTGCCAGCAGCTTAGAAGCAGGGAAGCCCCAGCATTTT. It yields the protein CASSLEAGKPQHF.

The V call is TRBV15, the J call TRBJ1-1; 7 bases line up with TRBD1. The CDR3 has 13 residues. The V segment lost 3 bases and the J segment 10 bases; nucleotides outside the gene matches: 8. From germline, CDR1 is LNHNV and CDR2 YYDKDF (reference sequence). CDR3 sequence reads: CATSSERGRLAFF. CDR3 sequence (DNA): TGTGCCACCAGCAGTGAAAGGGGGCGCCTAGCTTTCTTT. Full variable domain (outside the CDR3, taken from reference TRBV15 and TRBJ1-1): DAMVIQNPRYQVTQFGKPVTLSCSQTLNHNVMYWYQQKSSQAPKLLFHYYDKDFNNEADTPDNFQSRRPNTSFCFLDIRSPGLGDTAMYLCATSSERGRLAFFGQGTRLTVV.

The chain employs TRBV4-1 and TRBJ2-5; possibly TRBD1 or TRBD2 for D (6 bases each). The CDR3 has 17 amino acids. V lost 2 bases and J lost 0, with 16 bases in between. CDR1 is MGHRA and CDR2 is YSYEKL in the germline V gene. The CDR3: CASSQLIGGSYQETQYF. In DNA form, the CDR3 reads TGCGCCAGCAGCCAACTTATCGGGGGCTCTTACCAAGAGACCCAGTACTTC.

This chain joins TRBV4-2 and TRBJ2-7, with D unclear. V was pared by 0 bases and J by 5 bases, with 14 bases between. Germline V gene lookup returns CDR1 LGHNA and CDR2 YNFKEQ. The CDR3 spans 15 residues. This chain's CDR3 is CASSQDFPKTDEQYF. Written as DNA, the CDR3 is TGTGCCAGCAGCCAAGATTTCCCAAAGACCGACGAGCAGTACTTC.

The chain links TRBV27 to TRBJ2-4, with D uncertain. The ends were cut back, 1 base at V and 13 bases at J, with 17 bases in the middle. The germline gives CDR1 MNHEY, CDR2 SMNVEV (reference sequence). CDR3 length: 14 amino acids. The CDR3 region has the DNA TGTGCCAGCAGTTTATTTTCTTGGGCCGATAAACAGTACTTC. Amino acids: CASSLFSWADKQYF.

This clonotype was counted a few times. The rearrangement links TRBV5-6 to TRBJ2-3; TRBD1 aligns across 7 bases. The CDR3 is 16 residues long. J was trimmed by 3 bases and V by 4 bases; bases with no gene match: 11. The V gene's germline CDR1 is SGHDT and CDR2 YYEEEE. CDR3 DNA: TGTGCCAGCAGCATCCCGAAGAGGGGGCAGACAGATACGCAGTATTTT. Its protein product is CASSIPKRGQTDTQYF.

This clonotype appeared a few times. The chain combines TRBV6-5 with TRBJ1-2; 9 bases align to TRBD1. The CDR3 is made up of 15 amino acids. V lost 2 bases, J lost 6 bases, and 7 bases stayed unmatched. Germline CDR1 reads MNHEY; CDR2 reads SVGAGI. For the CDR3, the DNA is TGTGCCAGCAGTTACGCCTCGGGACAGGGCGATGGCTACACCTTC. Its translation: CASSYASGQGDGYTF.

This clonotype showed up just a few times. The chain combines TRBV7-3 with TRBJ1-4, with D possibly being TRBD1 (5 bases). V was pared by 4 bases and J by 4 bases, with 13 bases between. Germline V gene lookup returns CDR1 SGHTA and CDR2 FQGTGA. CDR3 length: 15 residues. The CDR3 here is CASSSSGGYNEKLFF. DNA for the CDR3: TGTGCCAGCAGCTCGTCGGGGGGGTATAATGAAAAACTGTTTTTT. Based on the CDR3 plus reference TRBV7-3 and TRBJ1-4, the full variable domain is GAGVSQTPSNKVTEKGKYVELRCDPISGHTALYWYRQSLGQGPEFLIYFQGTGAADDSGLPNDRFFAVRPEGSVSTLKIQRTERGDSAVYLCASSSSGGYNEKLFFGSGTQLSVL.

This chain uses TRBV12-3 or TRBV12-4 with TRBJ2-1; 11 positions match TRBD2. J was trimmed by 3 bases and V by 6 bases; bases with no gene match: 16. The CDR3 consists of 19 residues. As DNA, the CDR3 is TGTGCCAGCAGCCCCGGGGGGGGTAGCGGGAGGGCCCTCTACAATGAGCAGTTCTTC. This translates into CASSPGGGSGRALYNEQFF.

This clonotype was seen a handful of times. This chain links TRBV10-3 with TRBJ2-7, with D perhaps TRBD1 (5 bases). The germline V gene encodes CDR1 ENHRY and CDR2 SYGVKD. The CDR3 runs to 14 residues. V shed 2 bases and J shed 3 bases, with 11 bases lying between them. CDR3 region: CAISEIEQGYEQYF. Written as DNA, the CDR3 is TGTGCCATCAGTGAGATCGAGCAGGGCTACGAGCAGTACTTC.

The rearrangement joins TRBV25-1 to TRBJ2-1; tentatively, D is TRBD2 (5 bases). Germline CDR1 MGHDK, CDR2 SYGVNS. V lost 6 bases to trimming and J lost 9 bases, with 9 bases between them. The CDR3 runs to 11 residues. CDR3 in amino acids: CASRRAGEQFF. CDR3 bases: TGTGCCAGCAGGAGGGCAGGTGAGCAGTTCTTC.

This clonotype was observed a handful of times. The rearrangement uses TRBV5-1 and TRBJ2-3, with unresolved D. CDR3 size: 17 residues. Trimming removed 3 bases at V and 1 base at J, with 18 bases between. CDR1 is SGHRS, CDR2 YFSETQ, per germline. This CDR3 reads CASSSSAIGVGTDTQYF. CDR3 sequence (DNA): TGCGCCAGCAGCTCGTCTGCTATAGGAGTCGGCACAGATACGCAGTATTTT. Looking up the rest from reference TRBV5-1 and TRBJ2-3 gives the full variable domain: KAGVTQTPRYLIKTRGQQVTLSCSPISGHRSVSWYQQTPGQGLQFLFEYFSETQRNKGNFPGRFSGRQFSNSRSEMNVSTLELGDSALYLCASSSSAIGVGTDTQYFGPGTRLTVL.

The chain combines TRBV4-1 with TRBJ2-2; 9 bases map to TRBD2. Germline CDR1 MGHRA, CDR2 YSYEKL. V dropped 0 bases and J dropped 5; count of bases not matched to a gene: 1. This CDR3 region has 15 residues. DNA of the CDR3: TGCGCCAGCAGCCAAGAAGGACTAGCGACCGGGGAGCTGTTTTTT. Amino acids: CASSQEGLATGELFF.

This clonotype was detected ten times or more. The chain's CDR3 is CASSEQGQRLFF. In DNA form, the CDR3 reads TGTGCCAGCAGTGAACAGGGACAGCGGCTGTTTTTT. This sequence joins TRBV6-1 and TRBJ1-4; TRBD1 agrees at 7 bases. After removal of 2 bases from V and 14 bases from J, the junction contained 5 bases not matched to a gene. Germline V gene sequence: CDR1 MNHNS, CDR2 SASEGT. The CDR3 is 12 amino acids.

The chain links TRBV12-3 or TRBV12-4 to TRBJ1-6, with D tentatively TRBD1 (5 bases). V shed 3 bases and J shed 7 bases, with 22 bases lying between them. The CDR3 covers 18 residues. The CDR3 is CASSFEGSGPLRNSPLHF. The DNA for the CDR3 is TGTGCCAGCAGTTTTGAGGGGTCGGGGCCTTTGAGGAATTCACCCCTCCACTTT.

The chain is built from TRBV10-3 and TRBJ2-2; D gene unclear. The germline gives CDR1 ENHRY, CDR2 SYGVKD. The CDR3 covers 15 residues. V was clipped by 0 bases and J by 2 bases, with 7 bases between them. The CDR3 bases are TGTGCCATCAGTGAGTCTGAGGCCAACACCGGGGAGCTGTTTTTT. It yields the protein CAISESEANTGELFF.

A few counts support this clonotype. This chain links TRBV7-9 with TRBJ2-7; TRBD2 is a possible D gene (6 bases). There are 10 residues in the CDR3. V was shortened by 6 bases and J by 9 bases, with 9 bases between the two germline ends. Germline CDR1 SEHNR, CDR2 FQNEAQ (reference sequence). The CDR3 region has the DNA TGTGCCAGCAGGCCGGAGGGGCAGTACTTC. It yields the protein CASRPEGQYF.

V and J are TRBV29-1 and TRBJ2-1; D unclear. V was clipped by 3 bases and J by 8 bases, with 14 bases between them. The germline V gene has CDR1 SQVTM and CDR2 ANQGSEA. The CDR3 length is 13 residues. For the CDR3, the DNA is TGCAGCGTTGATACCTTCCGGGCCTATGAGCAGTTCTTC. Amino acids: CSVDTFRAYEQFF.

This chain uses TRBV6-1 with TRBJ2-7; either TRBD1 or TRBD2 may fit D (5 bases each). The germline CDR1 and CDR2 sequences are MNHNS and SASEGT. The ends were cut back, 6 bases at V and 5 bases at J, with 14 bases in the middle. The CDR3 sequence is 13 residues long. The CDR3 DNA is TGTGCCAGCAGACCCGGTGGGGGAAACGAGCAGTACTTC. It encodes CASRPGGGNEQYF.

This clonotype was seen a handful of times. This chain links TRBV12-3 or TRBV12-4 with TRBJ2-1, with D perhaps being TRBD1 or TRBD2 (6 bases each). The germline V and J ends were trimmed by 6 bases and 10 bases, with 22 bases remaining between them. The CDR3 length is 15 residues. The CDR3 DNA follows: TGTGCCAGCAGCAACCAAAGGTGGGGGGCTCAGGAGCAGTTCTTC. Translated: CASSNQRWGAQEQFF.

The count of this clonotype is one. An end of the junction differs from the germline gene, which may be a read error. The chain is built from TRBV20-1 and TRBJ1-6; 11 bases match TRBD1. The V gene's germline CDR1 is DFQATT and CDR2 SNEGSKA (reference sequence). CDR3 length: 13 amino acids. The CDR3 coding sequence is TGCAGTGCTAGACTCCTCCGGGACAGGGGGTCCCTCTTT. Translating gives CSARLLRDRGSLF.

The chain employs TRBV6-2 or TRBV6-3 and TRBJ1-2, with D unresolved. V was clipped by 5 bases and J by 4 bases, with 11 bases between them. Looked up from germline, CDR1 is MNHEY and CDR2 is SVGEGT. The CDR3 runs to 13 residues. The CDR3 reads CASSRRRGYGYTF. As DNA, the CDR3 is TGTGCCAGCAGTCGCCGCCGTGGCTATGGCTACACCTTC.

The rearrangement uses TRBV11-2 and TRBJ2-1; possibly TRBD2 for D (6 bases). There are 17 residues in the CDR3. Trimming took off 1 base at V and 0 bases at J, with 13 bases between the two ends. Germline V gene data show CDR1 as SGHAT and CDR2 as FQNNGV. This CDR3 is CASSLGRAGYSYNEQFF. For the CDR3, the DNA is TGTGCCAGCAGCTTAGGACGGGCGGGGTACTCCTACAATGAGCAGTTCTTC.

This clonotype was seen a handful of times. J is TRBJ2-2 and V is TRBV10-2; the D gene is possibly TRBD2 (6 bases). Trimming took 3 bases from V and 4 from J, leaving 12 bases between them. Germline-derived CDR1 and CDR2 are WSHSY and SAAADI. This CDR3 spans 15 amino acids. In nucleotides, the CDR3 is TGCGCCAGCAGTGACGGGACTCACCGCACCGGGGAGCTGTTTTTT. Translation gives CASSDGTHRTGELFF.

This clonotype was recorded a few times. The chain links TRBV7-8 to TRBJ2-2; a weak D match, TRBD2 (6 bases). The ends were cut back, 3 bases at V and 6 bases at J, with 11 bases in the middle. The CDR3 runs 14 residues. Germline V gives CDR1 SGHVS, CDR2 FQNEAQ. CDR3 in amino acids: CASSFLTSSGELFF. The CDR3 bases are TGTGCCAGCAGCTTCCTCACTAGCTCCGGGGAGCTGTTTTTT.

The genes are TRBV14 and TRBJ2-4; D gene unclear. The CDR3 spans 13 residues. Trimming left V 6 bases short and J 0 bases short, with 6 bases between. Germline V lookup: CDR1 SGHDN, CDR2 FVKESK. The CDR3 sequence: CASSTLAKNIQYF. DNA of the CDR3: TGTGCCAGCAGTACATTAGCCAAAAACATTCAGTACTTC.

V and J are TRBV18 and TRBJ1-1; possible D gene TRBD1, 5 bases. Germline CDR1 KGHSH, CDR2 LQKENI. Between the trimmed V and J ends, which lost 2 bases and 2 bases, there was a span of 9 bases. The CDR3 loop spans 14 amino acids. The CDR3 coding sequence is TGTGCCAGCTCACCAAAACAGGTTAACACTGAAGCTTTCTTT. This translates into CASSPKQVNTEAFF.

This clonotype appeared a few times. The chain has TRBV6-5 and TRBJ2-3; the D gene could be TRBD1 or TRBD2 (5 bases each). Trimming left V 0 bases short and J 6 bases short, with 7 bases between. Per the germline V gene, CDR1 is MNHEY and CDR2 is SVGAGI. CDR3 length: 13 residues. CDR3 sequence (DNA): TGTGCCAGCAGTTACTCGGGGGTGGATACGCAGTATTTT. Translated, it gives CASSYSGVDTQYF.